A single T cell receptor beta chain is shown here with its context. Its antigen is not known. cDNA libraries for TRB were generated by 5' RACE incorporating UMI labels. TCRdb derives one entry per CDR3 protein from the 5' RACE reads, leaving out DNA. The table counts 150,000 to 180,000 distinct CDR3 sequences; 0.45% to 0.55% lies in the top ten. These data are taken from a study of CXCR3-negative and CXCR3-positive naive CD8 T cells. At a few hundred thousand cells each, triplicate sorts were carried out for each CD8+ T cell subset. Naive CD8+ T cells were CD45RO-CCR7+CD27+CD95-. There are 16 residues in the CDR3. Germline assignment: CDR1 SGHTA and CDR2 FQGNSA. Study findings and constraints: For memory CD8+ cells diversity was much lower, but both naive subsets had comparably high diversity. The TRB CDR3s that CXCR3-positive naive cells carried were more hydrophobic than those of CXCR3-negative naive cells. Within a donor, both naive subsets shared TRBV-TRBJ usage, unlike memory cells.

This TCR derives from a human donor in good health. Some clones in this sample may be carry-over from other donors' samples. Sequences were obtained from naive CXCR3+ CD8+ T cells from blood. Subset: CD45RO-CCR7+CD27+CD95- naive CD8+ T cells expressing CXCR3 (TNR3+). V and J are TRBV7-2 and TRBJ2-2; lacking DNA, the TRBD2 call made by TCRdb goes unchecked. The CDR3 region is CASSPLAGGQTGELFF. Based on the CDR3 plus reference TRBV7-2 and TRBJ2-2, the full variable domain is GAGVSQSPSNKVTEKGKDVELRCDPISGHTALYWYRQSLGQGLEFLIYFQGNSAPDKSGLPSDRFSAERTGGSVSTLTIQRTQQEDSAVYLCASSPLAGGQTGELFFGEGSRLTVL.